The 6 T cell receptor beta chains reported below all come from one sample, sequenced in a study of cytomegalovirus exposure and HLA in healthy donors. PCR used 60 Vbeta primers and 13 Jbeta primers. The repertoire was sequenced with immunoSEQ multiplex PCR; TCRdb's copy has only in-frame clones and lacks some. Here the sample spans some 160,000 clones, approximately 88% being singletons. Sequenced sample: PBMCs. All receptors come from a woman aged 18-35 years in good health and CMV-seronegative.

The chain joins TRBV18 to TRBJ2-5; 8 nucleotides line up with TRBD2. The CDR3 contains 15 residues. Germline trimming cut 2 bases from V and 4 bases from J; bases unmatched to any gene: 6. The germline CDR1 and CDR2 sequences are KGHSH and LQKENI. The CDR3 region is CASSPGRGGGETQYF. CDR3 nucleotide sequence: TGTGCCAGCTCACCAGGCCGGGGGGGTGGAGAGACCCAGTACTTC.

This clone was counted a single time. Here the CDR3 reads CASSGDRDNEQFF. The CDR3, as DNA: TGTGCCAGCAGTGGGGACAGGGACAATGAGCAGTTCTTC. The chain employs TRBV2 and TRBJ2-1; 9 positions agree with TRBD1. The CDR3 runs 13 residues. The J segment lost 5 bases and the V segment lost 4 bases, leaving 0 bases of the junction unmatched. CDR1 SNHLY and CDR2 FYNNEI come from the germline V gene. Looking up the rest from reference TRBV2 and TRBJ2-1 gives the full variable domain: EPEVTQTPSHQVTQMGQEVILRCVPISNHLYFYWYRQILGQKVEFLVSFYNNEISEKSEIFDDQFSVERPDGSNFTLKIRSTKLEDSAMYFCASSGDRDNEQFFGPGTRLTVL.

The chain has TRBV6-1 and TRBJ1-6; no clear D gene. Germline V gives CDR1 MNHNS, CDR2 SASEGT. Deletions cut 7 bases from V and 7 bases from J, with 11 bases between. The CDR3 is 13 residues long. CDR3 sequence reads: CASMRVLNSPLHF. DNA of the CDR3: TGTGCCAGCATGCGAGTTCTCAATTCACCCCTCCACTTT.

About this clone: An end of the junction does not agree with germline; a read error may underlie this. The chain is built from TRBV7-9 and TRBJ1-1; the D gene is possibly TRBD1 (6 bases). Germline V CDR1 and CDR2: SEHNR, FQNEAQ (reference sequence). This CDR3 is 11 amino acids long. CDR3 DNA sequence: TGTTCCAGCAGCTTGGGAGGGGGGGCTTTCTTT. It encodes CSSSLGGGAFF.

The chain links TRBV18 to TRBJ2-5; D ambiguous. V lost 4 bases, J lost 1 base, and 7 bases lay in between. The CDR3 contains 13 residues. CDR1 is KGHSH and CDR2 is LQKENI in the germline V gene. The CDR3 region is CASSRHSQETQYF. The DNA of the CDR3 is TGTGCCAGCTCACGGCACAGCCAAGAGACCCAGTACTTC.

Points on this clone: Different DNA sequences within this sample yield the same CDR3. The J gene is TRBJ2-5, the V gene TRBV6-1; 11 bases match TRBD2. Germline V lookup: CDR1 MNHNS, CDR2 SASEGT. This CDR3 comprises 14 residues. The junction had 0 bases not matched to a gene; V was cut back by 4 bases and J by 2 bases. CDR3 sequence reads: CASSGLAGQETQYF. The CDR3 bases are TGTGCCAGCAGTGGACTAGCGGGGCAAGAGACCCAGTACTTC.